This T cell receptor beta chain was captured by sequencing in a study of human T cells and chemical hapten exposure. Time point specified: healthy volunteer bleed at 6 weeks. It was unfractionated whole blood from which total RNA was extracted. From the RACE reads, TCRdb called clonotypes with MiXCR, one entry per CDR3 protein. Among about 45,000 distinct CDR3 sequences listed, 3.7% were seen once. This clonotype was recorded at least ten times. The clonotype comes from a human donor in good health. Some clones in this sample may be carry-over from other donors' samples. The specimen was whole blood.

The CDR3 reads CSVVGEADTEAFF. The CDR3 DNA sequence: TGCAGCGTTGTAGGGGAGGCGGACACTGAAGCTTTCTTT. This chain links TRBV29-1 with TRBJ1-1; the D gene is possibly TRBD1 (5 bases). Germline CDR1 SQVTM, CDR2 ANQGSEA. CDR3 length: 13 residues. V dropped 4 bases and J dropped 3 bases, with 12 bases sitting between them. Together with reference TRBV29-1 and TRBJ1-1, the CDR3 gives the full variable domain: SAVISQKPSRDICQRGTSLTIQCQVDSQVTMMFWYRQQPGQSLTLIATANQGSEATYESGFVIDKFPISRPNLTFSTLTVSNMSPEDSSIYLCSVVGEADTEAFFGQGTRLTVV.